The T cell receptor beta chain under discussion was sequenced for a study of T cell changes during pregnancy in multiple sclerosis. Libraries were prepared by immunoSEQ multiplex PCR; TCRdb keeps only in-frame clonotypes and omits some of them. Of under 55,000 clones listed, approximately 94% are singletons. The length of the CDR3 is 17 residues. J lost 0 bases, V lost 5 bases, and 12 bases had no gene match. CDR1 and CDR2 from the germline V gene are SGHTA and FQGNSA. The input for sequencing was CD4+ T cells from peripheral blood mononuclear cells, taken in the third trimester of pregnancy. The TCR sequence derives from a female donor with multiple sclerosis, enrolled in a pregnancy study. The chain recombines TRBV7-2 with TRBJ1-1; TRBD1 aligns across 7 bases. CDR3 sequence reads: CASSPRQGNTMNTEAFF. CDR3 DNA: TGTGCCAGCAGCCCAAGACAGGGAAACACCATGAACACTGAAGCTTTCTTT.